The rows below give T cell receptor beta chains drawn from one sample of a study of liver allograft versus peripheral blood T cells. Using its own MiXCR run on the reads, TCRdb lists one record per CDR3 protein. The table lists approximately 10,000 distinct CDR3 sequences, approximately 18% of them singletons, with 0.95% to 1.5% in the top ten. Receptors originate from a human patient who had a liver transplant. Some T cells could come from the graft donor. The CDR3 runs from the conserved cysteine through the conserved F or W. Each record gives: D gene, J gene, V gene, clone size, CDR3 protein, CDR3 DNA. The D gene is left open where the match is weak. Clone size is shown for a subset of rows, as once, few, many or a class of expanded clone.

>-|TRBJ2-2|TRBV6-1|many
CASRPPPANTGELFF
TGTGCCAGCAGACCACCCCCTGCGAACACCGGGGAGCTGTTTTTT
>-|TRBJ2-3|TRBV12-3/TRBV12-4|-
CASSLETTRDTQYF
TGTGCCAGCAGTTTAGAGACTACTAGAGATACGCAGTATTTT
>TRBD2|TRBJ2-3|TRBV30|many
CAWRIGLAGTDTQYF
TGTGCCTGGAGGATAGGACTAGCGGGCACAGATACGCAGTATTTT
>-|TRBJ1-1|TRBV19|medium-sized
CASSMKGDTEAFF
TGTGCCAGTAGTATGAAAGGGGACACTGAAGCTTTCTTT
>-|TRBJ1-1|TRBV20-1|-
CSARGNRESAFF
TGCAGTGCTAGAGGGAACCGGGAGAGCGCTTTCTTT
>-|TRBJ1-6|TRBV6-5|few
CASSSEHRNSPLHF
TGTGCCAGCAGTTCCGAGCATCGGAATTCACCCCTCCACTTT
>TRBD1|TRBJ1-4|TRBV6-1|medium-sized
CASSGTGGATNEKLFF
TGTGCCAGCAGCGGGACAGGGGGCGCGACTAATGAAAAACTGTTTTTT
>-|TRBJ2-6|TRBV6-1|medium-sized
CASTGQGLWFGANVLTF
TGTGCCAGCACAGGTCAGGGTTTGTGGTTTGGGGCCAACGTCCTGACTTTC
>-|TRBJ1-1|TRBV12-3/TRBV12-4|-
CASTENTEAFF
TGTGCCAGCACCGAGAACACTGAAGCTTTCTTT
>-|TRBJ2-7|TRBV10-3|many
CAISESGNRVEQYF
TGTGCCATCAGTGAGTCGGGGAACCGGGTCGAGCAGTACTTC
>-|TRBJ1-2|TRBV19|many
CASSIGTVPKYTF
TGTGCCAGTAGTATAGGAACAGTACCAAAATACACCTTC
>TRBD1|TRBJ1-1|TRBV20-1|-
CSASSNTGANTEAFF
TGCAGTGCTAGTTCTAACACAGGGGCGAACACTGAAGCTTTCTTT
>-|TRBJ2-7|TRBV9|-
CASSSGPSSYEQYF
TGTGCCAGCAGCTCAGGGCCCAGCTCCTACGAGCAGTACTTC
>TRBD2|TRBJ2-3|TRBV19|many
CASRRDYYDTQYF
TGTGCCAGTAGGCGGGACTACTATGATACGCAGTATTTT
>-|TRBJ1-5|TRBV6-1|few
CASNQAAQPQHF
TGTGCCAGCAATCAGGCGGCTCAGCCCCAGCATTTT
>-|TRBJ1-3|TRBV7-9|-
CASSRTSGAGNTIYF
TGTGCCAGCAGCCGGACGTCTGGCGCTGGAAACACCATATATTTT